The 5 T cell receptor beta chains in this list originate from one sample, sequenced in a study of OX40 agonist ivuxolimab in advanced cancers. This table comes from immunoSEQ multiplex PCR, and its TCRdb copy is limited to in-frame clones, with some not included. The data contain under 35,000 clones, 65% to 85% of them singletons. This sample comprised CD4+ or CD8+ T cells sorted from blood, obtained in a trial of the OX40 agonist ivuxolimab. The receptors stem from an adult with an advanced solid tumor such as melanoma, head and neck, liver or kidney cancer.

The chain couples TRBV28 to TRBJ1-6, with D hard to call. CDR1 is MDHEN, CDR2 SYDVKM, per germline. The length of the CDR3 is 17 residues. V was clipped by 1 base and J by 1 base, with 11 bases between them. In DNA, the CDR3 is TGTGCCAGCAGTTTATTTTCTCCGGGGTCCTATAATTCACCCCTCCACTTT. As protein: CASSLFSPGSYNSPLHF.

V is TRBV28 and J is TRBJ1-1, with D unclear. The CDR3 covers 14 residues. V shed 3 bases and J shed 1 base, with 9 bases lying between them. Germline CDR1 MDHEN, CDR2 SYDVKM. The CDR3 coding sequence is TGTGCCAGCAGTTTCCCTTGGGAGAACACTGAAGCTTTCTTT. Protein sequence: CASSFPWENTEAFF.

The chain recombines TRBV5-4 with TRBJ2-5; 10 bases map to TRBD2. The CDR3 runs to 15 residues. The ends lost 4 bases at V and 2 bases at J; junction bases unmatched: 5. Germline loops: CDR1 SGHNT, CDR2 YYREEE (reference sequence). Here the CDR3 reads CASSQGLAFQETQYF. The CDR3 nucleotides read TGTGCCAGCAGCCAGGGACTAGCGTTTCAAGAGACCCAGTACTTC.

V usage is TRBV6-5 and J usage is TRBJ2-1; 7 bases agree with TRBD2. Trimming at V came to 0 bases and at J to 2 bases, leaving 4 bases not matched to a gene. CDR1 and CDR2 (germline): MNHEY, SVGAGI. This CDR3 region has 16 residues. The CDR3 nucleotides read TGTGCCAGCAGTTACTCGGCGGGAGACGCCTACAATGAGCAGTTCTTC. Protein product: CASSYSAGDAYNEQFF.

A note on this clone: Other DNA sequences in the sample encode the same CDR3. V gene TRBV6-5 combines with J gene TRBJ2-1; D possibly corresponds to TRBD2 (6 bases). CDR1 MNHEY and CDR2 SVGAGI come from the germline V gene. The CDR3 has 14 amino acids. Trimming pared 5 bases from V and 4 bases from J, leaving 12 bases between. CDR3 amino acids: CASSRREAYNEQFF. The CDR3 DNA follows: TGTGCCAGCAGTAGGAGGGAGGCATACAATGAGCAGTTCTTC.